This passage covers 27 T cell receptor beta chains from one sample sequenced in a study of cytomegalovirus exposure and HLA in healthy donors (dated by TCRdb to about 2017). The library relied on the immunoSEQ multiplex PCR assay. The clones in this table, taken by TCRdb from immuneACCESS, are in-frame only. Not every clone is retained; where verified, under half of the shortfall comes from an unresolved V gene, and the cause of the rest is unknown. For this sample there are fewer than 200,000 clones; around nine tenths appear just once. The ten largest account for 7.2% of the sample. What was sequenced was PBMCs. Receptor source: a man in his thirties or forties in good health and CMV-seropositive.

In DNA form, the CDR3 reads TGTGCCAGCACCCTAACAGGTCCCTCTGGAAACACCATATATTTT. Amino acid sequence: CASTLTGPSGNTIYF. V is TRBV6-5 and J is TRBJ1-3, with D possibly being TRBD1 (5 bases). Germline V lookup: CDR1 MNHEY, CDR2 SVGAGI. V dropped 7 bases and J dropped 0 bases, with 13 bases sitting between them. The CDR3 is 15 residues long.

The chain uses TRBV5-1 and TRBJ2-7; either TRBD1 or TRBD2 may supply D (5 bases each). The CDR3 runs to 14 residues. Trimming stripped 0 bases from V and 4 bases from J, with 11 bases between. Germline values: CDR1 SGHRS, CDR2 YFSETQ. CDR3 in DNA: TGCGCCAGCAGCTTGGGTAGCGACAGTTACGAGCAGTACTTC. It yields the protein CASSLGSDSYEQYF. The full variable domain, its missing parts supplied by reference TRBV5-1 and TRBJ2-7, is KAGVTQTPRYLIKTRGQQVTLSCSPISGHRSVSWYQQTPGQGLQFLFEYFSETQRNKGNFPGRFSGRQFSNSRSEMNVSTLELGDSALYLCASSLGSDSYEQYFGPGTRLTVT.

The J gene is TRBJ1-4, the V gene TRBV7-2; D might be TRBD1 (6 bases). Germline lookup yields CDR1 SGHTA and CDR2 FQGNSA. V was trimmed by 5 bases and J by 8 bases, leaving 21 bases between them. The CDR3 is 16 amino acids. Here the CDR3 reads CASSPDRGGSREKLFF. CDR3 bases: TGTGCCAGCAGCCCTGACCGTGGGGGCAGCAGGGAAAAACTGTTTTTT.

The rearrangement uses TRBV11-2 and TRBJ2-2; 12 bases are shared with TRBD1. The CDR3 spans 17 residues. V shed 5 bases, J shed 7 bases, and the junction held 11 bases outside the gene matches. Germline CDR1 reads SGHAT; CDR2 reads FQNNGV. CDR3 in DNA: TGTGCCAGCAGCCGCTTACGGGACAGGGGGCAGAGCGGGGAGCTGTTTTTT. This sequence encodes CASSRLRDRGQSGELFF.

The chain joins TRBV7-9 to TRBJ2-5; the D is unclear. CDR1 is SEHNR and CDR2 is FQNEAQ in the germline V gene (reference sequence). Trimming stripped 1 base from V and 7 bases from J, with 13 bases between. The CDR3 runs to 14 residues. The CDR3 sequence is CASSLGTADRTQYF. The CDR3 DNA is TGTGCCAGCAGCTTAGGGACGGCTGATAGGACCCAGTACTTC. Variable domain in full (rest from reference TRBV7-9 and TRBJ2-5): DTGVSQNPRHKITKRGQNVTFRCDPISEHNRLYWYRQTLGQGPEFLTYFQNEAQLEKSRLLSDRFSAERPKGSFSTLEIQRTEQGDSAMYLCASSLGTADRTQYFGPGTRLLVL.

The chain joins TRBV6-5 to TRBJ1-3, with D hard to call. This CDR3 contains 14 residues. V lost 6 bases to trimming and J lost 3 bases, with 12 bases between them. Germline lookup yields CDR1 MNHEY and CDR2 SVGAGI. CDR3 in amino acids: CASSKRSIGNTIYF. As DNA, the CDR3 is TGTGCCAGCAGCAAGAGATCCATTGGAAACACCATATATTTT.

CDR3 region: CASSLFGDHSPLHF. The CDR3 region has the DNA TGTGCCAGCAGCTTGTTTGGGGACCATTCACCCCTCCACTTT. This rearrangement joins TRBV5-4 to TRBJ1-6; D might be TRBD1 (5 bases). Germline V CDR1 and CDR2: SGHNT, YYREEE (reference sequence). The CDR3 runs to 14 residues. Trimming took off 1 base at V and 8 bases at J, with 10 bases between the two ends.

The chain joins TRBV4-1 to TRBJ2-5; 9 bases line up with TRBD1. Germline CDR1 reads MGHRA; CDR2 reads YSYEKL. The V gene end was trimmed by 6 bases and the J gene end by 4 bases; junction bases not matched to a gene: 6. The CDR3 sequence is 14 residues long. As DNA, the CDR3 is TGCGCCAGCAGTCACTGGGGACAGGGAGAGACCCAGTACTTC. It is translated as CASSHWGQGETQYF.

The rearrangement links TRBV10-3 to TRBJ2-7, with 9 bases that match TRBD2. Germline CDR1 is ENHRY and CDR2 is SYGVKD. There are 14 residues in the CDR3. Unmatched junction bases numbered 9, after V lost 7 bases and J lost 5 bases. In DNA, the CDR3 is TGTGCCATCACAAAAGGACTAGCGATGGACGAGCAGTACTTC. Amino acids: CAITKGLAMDEQYF.

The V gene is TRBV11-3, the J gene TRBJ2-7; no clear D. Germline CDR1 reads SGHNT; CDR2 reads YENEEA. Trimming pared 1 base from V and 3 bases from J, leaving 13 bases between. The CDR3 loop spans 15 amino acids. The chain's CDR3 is CASSLGAELLYEQYF. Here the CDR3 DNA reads TGTGCCAGCAGCTTAGGGGCGGAGCTCCTCTACGAGCAGTACTTC.

The CDR3 DNA follows: TGTGCCAGCAGGCGGGGGTTGAACACCGGGGAGCTGTTTTTT. Its translation is CASRRGLNTGELFF. The rearrangement links TRBV6-5 to TRBJ2-2, with 7 bases aligning to TRBD2. The CDR3 has 14 amino acids. The J segment lost 1 base and the V segment lost 6 bases, leaving 2 bases of the junction unmatched. Looked up from germline, CDR1 is MNHEY and CDR2 is SVGAGI.

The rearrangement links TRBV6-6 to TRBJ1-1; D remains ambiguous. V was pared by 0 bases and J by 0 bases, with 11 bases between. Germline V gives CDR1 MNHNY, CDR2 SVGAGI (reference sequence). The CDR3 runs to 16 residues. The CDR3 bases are TGTGCCAGCAGTTACTCGAGGCGGACGCTGAACACTGAAGCTTTCTTT. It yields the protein CASSYSRRTLNTEAFF.

The CDR3 spells CASSSLPGTATPNSPLHF. Written as DNA, the CDR3 is TGTGCCAGCAGCTCCTTACCGGGGACAGCCACCCCTAATTCACCCCTCCACTTT. J is TRBJ1-6 and V is TRBV7-2; 7 bases agree with TRBD1. The germline V gene has CDR1 SGHTA and CDR2 FQGNSA. The CDR3 is made up of 18 amino acids. The ends lost 4 bases at V and 6 bases at J; junction bases unmatched: 15. The complete variable domain, with remaining parts taken from reference TRBV7-2 and TRBJ1-6, reads GAGVSQSPSNKVTEKGKDVELRCDPISGHTALYWYRQSLGQGLEFLIYFQGNSAPDKSGLPSDRFSAERTGGSVSTLTIQRTQQEDSAVYLCASSSLPGTATPNSPLHFGNGTRLTVT.

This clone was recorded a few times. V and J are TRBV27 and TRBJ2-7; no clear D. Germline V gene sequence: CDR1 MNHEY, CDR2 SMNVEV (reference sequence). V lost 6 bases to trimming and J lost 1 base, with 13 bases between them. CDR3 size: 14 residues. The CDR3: CASSPTRLSYEQYF. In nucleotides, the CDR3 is TGTGCCAGCAGCCCTACACGGCTTTCCTACGAGCAGTACTTC.

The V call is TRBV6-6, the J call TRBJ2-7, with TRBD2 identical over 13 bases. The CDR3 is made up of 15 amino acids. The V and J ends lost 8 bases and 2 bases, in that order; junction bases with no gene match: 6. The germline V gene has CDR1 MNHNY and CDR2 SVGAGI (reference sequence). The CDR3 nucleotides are TGTGCCAGCTGCCCGACTAGCGGGGGGACCTACGAGCAGTACTTC. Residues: CASCPTSGGTYEQYF.

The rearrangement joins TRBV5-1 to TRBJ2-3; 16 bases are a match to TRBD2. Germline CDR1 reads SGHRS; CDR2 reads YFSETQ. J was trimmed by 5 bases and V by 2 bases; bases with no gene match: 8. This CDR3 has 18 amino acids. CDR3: CASSFPGTSGGGKDTQYF. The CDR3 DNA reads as TGCGCCAGCAGCTTCCCCGGGACTAGCGGGGGGGGTAAAGATACGCAGTATTTT.

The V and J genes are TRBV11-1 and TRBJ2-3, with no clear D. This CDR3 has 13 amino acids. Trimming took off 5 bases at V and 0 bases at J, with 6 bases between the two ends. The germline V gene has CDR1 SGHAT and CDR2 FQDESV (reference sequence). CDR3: CASSSPSTDTQYF. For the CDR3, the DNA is TGTGCCAGCAGCAGCCCTAGCACAGATACGCAGTATTTT. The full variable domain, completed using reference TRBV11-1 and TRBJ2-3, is EAEVAQSPRYKITEKSQAVAFWCDPISGHATLYWYRQILGQGPELLVQFQDESVVDDSQLPKDRFSAERLKGVDSTLKIQPAELGDSAMYLCASSSPSTDTQYFGPGTRLTVL.

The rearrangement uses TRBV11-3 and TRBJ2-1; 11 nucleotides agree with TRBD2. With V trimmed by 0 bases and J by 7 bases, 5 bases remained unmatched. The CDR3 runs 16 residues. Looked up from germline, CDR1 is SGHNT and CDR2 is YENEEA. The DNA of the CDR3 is TGTGCCAGCAGCTTAGATCTAGCGGGAGGCCGAAATGAGCAGTTCTTC. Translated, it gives CASSLDLAGGRNEQFF. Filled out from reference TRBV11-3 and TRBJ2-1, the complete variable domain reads EAGVVQSPRYKIIEKKQPVAFWCNPISGHNTLYWYLQNLGQGPELLIRYENEEAVDDSQLPKDRFSAERLKGVDSTLKIQPAELGDSAVYLCASSLDLAGGRNEQFFGPGTRLTVL.

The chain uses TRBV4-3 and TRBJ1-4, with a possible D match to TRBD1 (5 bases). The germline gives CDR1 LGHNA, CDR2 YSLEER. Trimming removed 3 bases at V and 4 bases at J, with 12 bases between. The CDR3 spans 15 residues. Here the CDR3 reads CASSQLQAYNEKLFF. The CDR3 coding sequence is TGCGCCAGCAGCCAGCTACAGGCTTATAATGAAAAACTGTTTTTT.

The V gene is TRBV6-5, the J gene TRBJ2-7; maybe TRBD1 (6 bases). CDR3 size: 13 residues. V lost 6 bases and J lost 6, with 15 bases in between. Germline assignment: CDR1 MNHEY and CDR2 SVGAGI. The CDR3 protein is CASRMDSASEQYF. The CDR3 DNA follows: TGTGCCAGCAGGATGGACAGCGCCAGCGAGCAGTACTTC.

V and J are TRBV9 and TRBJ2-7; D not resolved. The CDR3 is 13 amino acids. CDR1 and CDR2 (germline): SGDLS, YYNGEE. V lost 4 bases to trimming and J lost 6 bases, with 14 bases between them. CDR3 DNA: TGTGCCAGCAGCCCCCGTCTCGAAAGCGAGCAGTACTTC. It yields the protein CASSPRLESEQYF.

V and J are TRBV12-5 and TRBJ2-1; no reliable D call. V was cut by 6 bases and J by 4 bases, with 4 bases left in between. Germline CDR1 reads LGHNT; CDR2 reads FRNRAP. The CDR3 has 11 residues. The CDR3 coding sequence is TGTGCTAGTGGGGCGTACAATGAGCAGTTCTTC. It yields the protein CASGAYNEQFF.

The CDR3 DNA reads TGCAGTGCTAGTTTTGGAAACACCATATATTTT. Residues: CSASFGNTIYF. V and J are TRBV20-1 and TRBJ1-3; no definite D call. V dropped 3 bases and J dropped 3 bases, with 3 bases sitting between them. CDR1 and CDR2 (germline): DFQATT, SNEGSKA (reference sequence). The CDR3 is made up of 11 amino acids.

DNA for the CDR3: TGTGCCAGCAGCTCTTCGCGGGCCGCTAACTATGGCTACACCTTC. Translated: CASSSSRAANYGYTF. The chain has TRBV6-6 and TRBJ1-2; D remains ambiguous. The CDR3 covers 15 residues. The germline V gene has CDR1 MNHNY and CDR2 SVGAGI (reference sequence). Deletions cut 6 bases from V and 0 bases from J, with 14 bases between.

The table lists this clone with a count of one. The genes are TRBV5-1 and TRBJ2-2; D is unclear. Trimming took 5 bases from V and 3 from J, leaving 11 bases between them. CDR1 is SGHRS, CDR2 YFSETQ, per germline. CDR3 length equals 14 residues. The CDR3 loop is CASSSRVDTGELFF. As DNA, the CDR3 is TGCGCCAGCAGTAGTAGGGTGGACACCGGGGAGCTGTTTTTT. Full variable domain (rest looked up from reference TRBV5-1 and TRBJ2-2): KAGVTQTPRYLIKTRGQQVTLSCSPISGHRSVSWYQQTPGQGLQFLFEYFSETQRNKGNFPGRFSGRQFSNSRSEMNVSTLELGDSALYLCASSSRVDTGELFFGEGSRLTVL.

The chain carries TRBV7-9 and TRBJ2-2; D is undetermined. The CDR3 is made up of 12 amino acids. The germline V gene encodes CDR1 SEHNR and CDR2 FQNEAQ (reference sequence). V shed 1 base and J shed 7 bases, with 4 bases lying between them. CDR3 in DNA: TGTGCCAGCAGCTTAGAGGTCGGGGAGCTGTTTTTT. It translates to CASSLEVGELFF.

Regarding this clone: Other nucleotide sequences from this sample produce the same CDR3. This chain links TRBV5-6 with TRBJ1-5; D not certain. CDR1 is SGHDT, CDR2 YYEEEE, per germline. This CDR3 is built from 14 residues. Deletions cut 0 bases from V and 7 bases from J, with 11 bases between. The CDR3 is CASSLAGGKQPQHF. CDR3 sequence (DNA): TGTGCCAGCAGCTTGGCCGGAGGGAAGCAGCCCCAGCATTTT.